Below, 13 T cell receptor beta chains from the same sample are listed, as sequenced in a study of T-cell reconstitution after alpha-beta-depleted transplantation in children (dated by TCRdb to 2016 to 2017). According to the study, the label for this sample's treatment or condition signals: allogeneic hematopoietic cell transplantation with graft depleted of TCRalphabeta T cells and CD19 B cells. The method behind the library was PCR. Reads for this sample came from an Illumina HiSeq 2500. Molecular barcoding was employed in the preparation of TCR libraries, with unique molecular identifiers being used to normalize TCRbeta repertoire quantification. TCRdb passed the public sequencing reads through fastp at Q25 and MiXCR, retaining productive beta sequences. Under each unique CDR3 protein, matching rows form one entry showing the most common genes and DNA. This sample comprises around 250,000 distinct CDR3 sequences, about 25% of them detected only once. Of the sample, 2.6% falls within the top ten clones.

The specimen was PBMCs, collected before TCRalphabeta/CD19-depleted stem cell transplant. These receptors were obtained from a girl aged 2-10 years with Fanconi anemia, due to receive a stem cell transplant.

The chain carries TRBV6-1 and TRBJ1-3; TRBD1 aligns across 10 bases. The CDR3 runs to 17 residues. CDR1 is MNHNS and CDR2 is SASEGT in the germline V gene. V trimming: 6 bases; J trimming: 0 bases; junction bases outside the gene matches: 8. The CDR3 DNA sequence: TGTGCCAGCAGGTCGGGACAGGGGAGGACCTCTGGAAACACCATATATTTT. Its protein product is CASRSGQGRTSGNTIYF.

This clonotype was found many times. The chain employs TRBV15 and TRBJ2-3; a possible D gene is TRBD2 (6 bases). The CDR3 is 17 residues long. Germline assignment: CDR1 LNHNV and CDR2 YYDKDF (reference sequence). Trimming pared 3 bases from V and 5 bases from J, leaving 21 bases between. In DNA form, the CDR3 reads TGTGCCACCAGCAGCCGACTAGACTATAGGGATGAAGATACGCAGTATTTT. Translated: CATSSRLDYRDEDTQYF.

The chain combines TRBV7-9 with TRBJ2-1, with no clear D. Trimming pared 8 bases from V and 2 bases from J, leaving 16 bases between. The germline V gene has CDR1 SEHNR and CDR2 FQNEAQ (reference sequence). The length of the CDR3 is 15 residues. The CDR3 loop is CASAVASVTYNEQFF. CDR3 sequence (DNA): TGTGCCAGCGCGGTAGCCTCGGTGACCTACAATGAGCAGTTCTTC.

This sequence joins TRBV7-3 and TRBJ2-3; 9 nucleotides match TRBD2. This CDR3 is 14 amino acids long. With V trimmed by 3 bases and J by 6 bases, 4 bases remained unmatched. Germline-derived CDR1 and CDR2 are SGHTA and FQGTGA. The CDR3 loop is CASSLGSGGDTQYF. CDR3 DNA: TGTGCCAGCAGCTTGGGCAGCGGGGGGGATACGCAGTATTTT.

The chain is built from TRBV18 and TRBJ2-1; D not certain. This CDR3 region has 14 residues. Germline values: CDR1 KGHSH, CDR2 LQKENI. V lost 3 bases to trimming and J lost 7 bases, with 13 bases between them. The CDR3 nucleotides are TGTGCCAGCTCACCCGGCGGTTTTAGTAATGAGCAGTTCTTC. The encoded protein is CASSPGGFSNEQFF. The variable domain in full, with the rest retrieved from reference TRBV18 and TRBJ2-1, is NAGVMQNPRHLVRRRGQEARLRCSPMKGHSHVYWYRQLPEEGLKFMVYLQKENIIDESGMPKERFSAEFPKEGPSILRIQQVVRGDSAAYFCASSPGGFSNEQFFGPGTRLTVL.

Ten or more counts support this clonotype. The V call is TRBV29-1, the J call TRBJ2-1, with TRBD2 matching over 11 bases. J was trimmed by 8 bases and V by 4 bases; bases with no gene match: 4. The CDR3 sequence is 13 residues long. Germline-derived CDR1 and CDR2 are SQVTM and ANQGSEA. The CDR3 nucleotides are TGCAGCGTTGGCCTAGCGGGGGGACATGAGCAGTTCTTC. It is translated as CSVGLAGGHEQFF.

In its sample, this clonotype was seen a few times. The rearrangement uses TRBV11-2 and TRBJ2-1; perhaps TRBD1 as D (5 bases). Germline V gives CDR1 SGHAT, CDR2 FQNNGV. V was shortened by 3 bases and J by 7 bases, with 13 bases between the two germline ends. The CDR3 length is 14 residues. CDR3 nucleotides: TGTGCCAGCAGCTTGGGGCAGACTGGGAATGAGCAGTTCTTC. Protein product: CASSLGQTGNEQFF.

This clonotype was counted many times. This chain links TRBV29-1 with TRBJ2-7, with D tentatively TRBD2 (6 bases). V was shortened by 3 bases and J by 4 bases, with 7 bases between the two germline ends. This CDR3 has 11 amino acids. Germline CDR1 SQVTM, CDR2 ANQGSEA. Here the CDR3 reads CSVERGYEQYF. Here the CDR3 DNA reads TGCAGCGTTGAGCGGGGTTACGAGCAGTACTTC.

This clonotype has a handful of counts. This chain links TRBV5-1 with TRBJ2-1; TRBD2 aligns across 10 bases. This CDR3 has 18 residues. V shed 3 bases and J 6 bases; nucleotides not matched to a gene: 15. In germline, CDR1 is SGHRS, CDR2 YFSETQ. As DNA, the CDR3 is TGCGCCAGCAGCTCCGGGCCTAGCGGGAGTATATGGATCAATGAGCAGTTCTTC. It is translated as CASSSGPSGSIWINEQFF.

V usage is TRBV7-2 and J usage is TRBJ2-3; D may be TRBD2 (7 bases). The V gene's germline CDR1 is SGHTA and CDR2 FQGNSA. The germline V and J ends were trimmed by 0 bases and 5 bases, with 12 bases remaining between them. This CDR3 comprises 15 residues. CDR3 region: CASSLAGGPGDTQYF. CDR3 DNA sequence: TGTGCCAGCAGCTTAGCGGGGGGGCCAGGAGATACGCAGTATTTT.

This chain joins TRBV28 and TRBJ2-7, with D maybe TRBD2 (5 bases). The germline gives CDR1 MDHEN, CDR2 SYDVKM. Trimming took 6 bases from V and 0 from J, leaving 9 bases between them. The CDR3 is 13 amino acids. CDR3 amino acids: CASRTGISYEQYF. The CDR3 DNA reads as TGTGCCAGCAGAACCGGGATCTCCTACGAGCAGTACTTC.

This clonotype was detected many times. The chain joins TRBV5-1 to TRBJ2-7, with 9 positions matching TRBD1. This CDR3 has 16 residues. Germline CDR1 reads SGHRS; CDR2 reads YFSETQ. The ends lost 0 bases at V and 4 bases at J; junction bases unmatched: 8. CDR3 DNA sequence: TGCGCCAGCAGCTTGGCCCAGGGGACAGGGTTGTACGAGCAGTACTTC. Its protein is CASSLAQGTGLYEQYF.

The rearrangement links TRBV7-6 to TRBJ2-7, with 7 nucleotides matching TRBD2. The CDR3 loop spans 14 amino acids. Germline lookup yields CDR1 SGHVS and CDR2 FNYEAQ. V shed 6 bases and J 6 bases; nucleotides not matched to a gene: 11. This CDR3 reads CASRASGGATEQYF. For the CDR3, the DNA is TGTGCCAGCAGAGCTAGCGGAGGGGCCACCGAGCAGTACTTC.